These 19 T cell receptor beta chains originate from one sample sequenced in a study of Ad26.COV2.S vaccination and SARS-CoV-2 variants. Treatment here: 19 received Ad26.COV2.S at low or high dose, single or two shots; a few received placebo; per-sample allocation not given. The investigators took samples on day 63 after the first vaccine or placebo injection. The assay was immunoSEQ multiplex PCR, and TCRdb's table has in-frame clones only and misses some. The sample has 380,000 or so clones, about 86% seen once. This sample comprised peripheral blood, obtained in a trial of Ad26.COV2.S vaccine versus placebo. The receptors here all came from a person aged 18 to 59 who received the Ad26.COV2.S COVID-19 vaccine or a placebo.

The chain uses TRBV28 and TRBJ2-4; no clear D. The CDR3 contains 13 residues. The germline CDR1 and CDR2 sequences are MDHEN and SYDVKM. V lost 5 bases and J 0 bases, leaving 5 bases between the germline ends. This CDR3 reads CASSELAKNIQYF. The CDR3 coding sequence is TGTGCCAGCAGTGAACTAGCCAAAAACATTCAGTACTTC.

The chain carries TRBV19 and TRBJ1-1; the D gene is possibly TRBD1 (5 bases). The CDR3 covers 14 residues. The germline CDR1 and CDR2 sequences are LNHDA and SQIVND (reference sequence). Trimming removed 5 bases at V and 4 bases at J, with 14 bases between. The CDR3 spells CASSYGAGVTEAFF. CDR3 sequence (DNA): TGTGCCAGTAGTTACGGGGCGGGGGTCACTGAAGCTTTCTTT.

V usage is TRBV7-2 and J usage is TRBJ2-1; the D call may be TRBD1 or TRBD2 (5 bases each). This CDR3 spans 15 amino acids. V was cut by 5 bases and J by 10 bases, with 21 bases left in between. The germline gives CDR1 SGHTA, CDR2 FQGNSA. CDR3 protein: CASSASGLGKKEQFF. CDR3 DNA: TGTGCCAGCAGCGCCTCGGGGCTAGGAAAAAAGGAGCAGTTCTTC. Together with reference TRBV7-2 and TRBJ2-1, the CDR3 gives the full variable domain: GAGVSQSPSNKVTEKGKDVELRCDPISGHTALYWYRQSLGQGLEFLIYFQGNSAPDKSGLPSDRFSAERTGGSVSTLTIQRTQQEDSAVYLCASSASGLGKKEQFFGPGTRLTVL.

In DNA form, the CDR3 reads TGTGCCAGCAGTTCAAGGACAGGGTTCGGCTACGAGCAGTACTTC. Its protein is CASSSRTGFGYEQYF. V gene TRBV28 combines with J gene TRBJ2-7; 8 positions match TRBD1. Trimming took 4 bases from V and 3 from J; bases not matched to a gene: 8. Germline-derived CDR1 and CDR2 are MDHEN and SYDVKM. The CDR3 runs 15 residues.

V gene TRBV7-2 combines with J gene TRBJ1-2; tentatively, D is TRBD1 (6 bases). V lost 1 base to trimming and J lost 4 bases, with 16 bases between them. Germline loops: CDR1 SGHTA, CDR2 FQGNSA. This CDR3 spans 16 amino acids. DNA for the CDR3: TGTGCCAGCAGCTTAGTAGGCCCCCAAGGGGGCTATGGCTACACCTTC. Translating gives CASSLVGPQGGYGYTF. Complete variable domain (other parts from reference TRBV7-2 and TRBJ1-2): GAGVSQSPSNKVTEKGKDVELRCDPISGHTALYWYRQSLGQGLEFLIYFQGNSAPDKSGLPSDRFSAERTGGSVSTLTIQRTQQEDSAVYLCASSLVGPQGGYGYTFGSGTRLTVV.

The gene calls are TRBV7-9 and TRBJ2-5; TRBD2 agrees at 10 bases. This CDR3 contains 14 residues. V shed 3 bases and J 8 bases; nucleotides not matched to a gene: 6. Germline CDR1 SEHNR, CDR2 FQNEAQ (reference sequence). CDR3 coding DNA: TGTGCCAGCAGCTTTTCCAGCGGGAGGGTAACCCAGTACTTC. As protein: CASSFSSGRVTQYF.

This clone was counted between two and nine times. The chain combines TRBV7-2 with TRBJ1-4; a weak D match, TRBD1 (6 bases). The CDR3 is made up of 17 amino acids. Trimming shortened V by 5 bases and J by 3 bases, and 19 bases separated the two germline ends. Per the germline V gene, CDR1 is SGHTA and CDR2 is FQGNSA. As DNA, the CDR3 is TGTGCCAGCAGCCCGACAGGTTTAGCGTTTTCTAATGAAAAACTGTTTTTT. It encodes CASSPTGLAFSNEKLFF.

The CDR3, as DNA: TGTGCCAGCTCATCTGCCGGGACAGGGGCCGGGGAGCTGTTTTTT. The encoded protein is CASSSAGTGAGELFF. V gene TRBV18 combines with J gene TRBJ2-2; 10 bases map to TRBD1. With V trimmed by 5 bases and J by 6 bases, 6 bases remained unmatched. CDR1 is KGHSH, CDR2 LQKENI, per germline. The CDR3 covers 15 residues.

The rearrangement joins TRBV18 to TRBJ1-4, with D perhaps TRBD1 (5 bases). Looked up from germline, CDR1 is KGHSH and CDR2 is LQKENI. The germline V and J ends were trimmed by 6 bases and 1 base, with 12 bases remaining between them. This CDR3 is 15 amino acids long. This CDR3 is CASSLRQGTNEKLFF. DNA for the CDR3: TGTGCCAGCTCTCTCCGTCAGGGAACTAATGAAAAACTGTTTTTT.

This chain connects TRBV18 to TRBJ2-1; 12 bases are a match to TRBD1. CDR1 KGHSH and CDR2 LQKENI come from the germline V gene. Trimming took 4 bases from V and 4 from J; bases not matched to a gene: 11. This CDR3 comprises 18 residues. In DNA form, the CDR3 reads TGTGCCAGCTCACGGTCAGGGACAGGGGGCTGGCCGTACAATGAGCAGTTCTTC. As protein: CASSRSGTGGWPYNEQFF.

This chain uses TRBV18 with TRBJ2-7; no definite D call. Per germline, CDR1 KGHSH and CDR2 LQKENI. V was pared by 3 bases and J by 2 bases, with 11 bases between. CDR3 length: 14 amino acids. The CDR3 sequence is CASSPSPLTYEQYF. DNA of the CDR3: TGTGCCAGCTCACCCTCACCCCTGACCTACGAGCAGTACTTC.

This rearrangement joins TRBV24-1 to TRBJ2-2; D possibly corresponds to TRBD1 (6 bases). Germline V CDR1 and CDR2: KGHDR, SFDVKD. CDR3 length: 16 amino acids. Trimming took off 4 bases at V and 1 base at J, with 12 bases between the two ends. The CDR3 region is CATSDRATGNTGELFF. The CDR3 DNA sequence: TGTGCCACCAGTGACCGCGCGACAGGGAACACCGGGGAGCTGTTTTTT.

The rearrangement links TRBV3-1 (or the pseudogene TRBV3-2) to TRBJ2-2; 13 bases line up with TRBD2. Looked up from germline, CDR1 is LGHDT and CDR2 is YNNKEL (reference sequence). V dropped 1 base and J dropped 2; count of bases not matched to a gene: 7. The CDR3 runs 19 residues. DNA for the CDR3: TGTGCCAGCAGCCAAGGCGGACTAGCGGGGGTACCCAACACCGGGGAGCTGTTTTTT. This codes for CASSQGGLAGVPNTGELFF.

The J gene is TRBJ2-3, the V gene TRBV7-2; D remains unclear. Germline CDR1 reads SGHTA; CDR2 reads FQGNSA. This CDR3 has 14 residues. V was cut by 4 bases and J by 8 bases, with 16 bases left in between. The CDR3 DNA sequence: TGTGCCAGCAGCTCCTACAACCCCGGTAGTACGCAGTATTTT. Translation gives CASSSYNPGSTQYF.

CDR3: CASSSNGELFF. The DNA for the CDR3 is TGTGCCAGCAGTTCCAACGGGGAGCTGTTTTTT. The chain links TRBV7-9 to TRBJ2-2; the D is unclear. The CDR3 is made up of 11 amino acids. V gave up 6 bases and J gave up 7 bases, with 6 bases separating them. Germline V gene lookup returns CDR1 SEHNR and CDR2 FQNEAQ (reference sequence).

This chain uses TRBV3-1 (or the pseudogene TRBV3-2) with TRBJ1-2, with D unclear. CDR1 and CDR2 from the germline V gene are LGHDT and YNNKEL (reference sequence). V dropped 1 base and J dropped 3 bases, with 15 bases sitting between them. This CDR3 has 16 amino acids. CDR3 in DNA: TGTGCCAGCAGCCAAGGCAGGCAGGTAACGCACTATGGCTACACCTTC. It translates to CASSQGRQVTHYGYTF.

The chain has TRBV5-1 and TRBJ2-7, with 8 positions matching TRBD2. CDR1 is SGHRS and CDR2 is YFSETQ in the germline V gene. This CDR3 has 13 residues. Trimming cost V 4 bases and J 6 bases; bases outside gene matches: 6. Here the CDR3 reads CASSPGLDREQYF. As DNA, the CDR3 is TGCGCCAGCAGCCCGGGACTAGACCGCGAGCAGTACTTC.

The genes are TRBV7-2 and TRBJ2-3; 9 nucleotides agree with TRBD2. CDR1 is SGHTA, CDR2 FQGNSA, per germline. CDR3 size: 16 residues. V lost 2 bases to trimming and J lost 1 base; unmatched junction nucleotides: 4. The CDR3 DNA sequence: TGTGCCAGCAGCTTAAGCCCTAGCGGGGGCACAGATACGCAGTATTTT. The encoded protein is CASSLSPSGGTDTQYF.

The J gene is TRBJ1-3, the V gene TRBV12-3 or TRBV12-4; D gene ambiguous. The CDR3 is 13 residues long. The germline V and J ends were trimmed by 2 bases and 12 bases, with 14 bases remaining between them. Written as DNA, the CDR3 is TGTGCCAGCAGTTTAAATTTCGGACCCCACATATATTTT. Amino acid sequence: CASSLNFGPHIYF.